Presented here are 11 T cell receptor beta chains from one specimen sequenced in a study of response to subunit inactivated influenza vaccine. MiXCR was run by TCRdb on the RT-PCR reads, yielding one entry per CDR3 protein. The table includes roughly 710,000 distinct CDR3 sequences, approximately 14% detected once. Sequences were derived from PBMCs from blood, sampled approximately 15 days before vaccination. Receptors were obtained from a man aged 45-65 years who received an inactivated influenza vaccine.

This clonotype was observed a handful of times. This sequence joins TRBV7-9 and TRBJ2-5; no firm D call. CDR1 and CDR2 (germline): SEHNR, FQNEAQ (reference sequence). The V end was cut by 2 bases, the J end by 3 bases, with 10 bases between. The CDR3 loop spans 14 amino acids. The CDR3 loop is CASSLKGKKETQYF. In DNA, the CDR3 is TGTGCCAGCAGCTTAAAAGGGAAGAAAGAGACCCAGTACTTC.

This chain joins TRBV27 and TRBJ1-6; D unresolved. The CDR3 totals 14 residues. The germline V gene has CDR1 MNHEY and CDR2 SMNVEV (reference sequence). Deletions cut 6 bases from V and 7 bases from J, with 13 bases between. The CDR3 nucleotides read TGTGCCAGCAGGCACGGGAACACGAATTCACCCCTCCACTTT. Amino acid sequence: CASRHGNTNSPLHF.

This clonotype was seen many times. The rearrangement joins TRBV12-3 or TRBV12-4 to TRBJ2-1; the match to TRBD2 covers 10 bases. Trimming took 2 bases from V and 8 from J; bases not matched to a gene: 6. The CDR3 has 15 residues. The CDR3 coding sequence is TGTGCCAGCAGTTTAATACTAGCGGGGAACGATGAGCAGTTCTTC. Amino acids: CASSLILAGNDEQFF.

Turning to this clonotype: The junction departs from germline at one end; a sequencing error may be responsible. The chain joins TRBV12-3 or TRBV12-4 to TRBJ1-5; TRBD1 is a possible D gene (5 bases). The length of the CDR3 is 14 residues. The CDR3 is CASSLKQDNQPQHF. The CDR3 DNA reads TGTGCTAGCAGTTTGAAACAGGACAATCAGCCCCAGCATTTT.

V gene TRBV3-1 combines with J gene TRBJ2-1, with 13 bases aligning to TRBD2. Germline CDR1 and CDR2: LGHDT and YNNKEL (reference sequence). V gave up 4 bases and J gave up 9 bases; unmatched junction bases: 6. The CDR3 has 15 amino acids. As DNA, the CDR3 is TGTGCCAGCAGCCCCCCGGGACTAGCGGGGATTGAGCAGTTCTTC. This codes for CASSPPGLAGIEQFF.

As for this clonotype: A much larger clone lies a single base off, so this may be a read error. The V gene is TRBV5-4, the J gene TRBJ2-7; D may be TRBD1 or TRBD2 (5 bases each). CDR1 SGHNT and CDR2 YYREEE come from the germline V gene (reference sequence). Trimming removed 4 bases from V and 3 bases from J, with 8 bases in between. This CDR3 spans 12 amino acids. CDR3 coding DNA: TGTGCCAGCAGCAGGGACGACTACGAGCAGTACTTC. This codes for CASSRDDYEQYF. Variable domain in full (rest from reference TRBV5-4 and TRBJ2-7): ETGVTQSPTHLIKTRGQQVTLRCSSQSGHNTVSWYQQALGQGPQFIFQYYREEENGRGNFPPRFSGLQFPNYSSELNVNALELDDSALYLCASSRDDYEQYFGPGTRLTVT.

This clonotype was counted between two and nine times. This chain connects TRBV5-6 to TRBJ2-2; 8 bases fit TRBD2. V was clipped by 0 bases and J by 7 bases; unmatched bases: 8. Germline V gives CDR1 SGHDT, CDR2 YYEEEE. This CDR3 is built from 16 residues. The CDR3 sequence is CASSLAAGAHFGELFF. In DNA form, the CDR3 reads TGTGCCAGCAGCTTGGCAGCGGGGGCTCATTTCGGGGAGCTGTTTTTT.

The chain has TRBV30 and TRBJ2-1, with D hard to call. This CDR3 is built from 13 residues. From germline, CDR1 is GTSNPN and CDR2 SVGIG (reference sequence). Trimming removed 5 bases at V and 1 base at J, with 9 bases between. As DNA, the CDR3 is TGTGCCTGGGCAAAGACGTCCTACAATGAGCAGTTCTTC. This gives the protein CAWAKTSYNEQFF.

The table lists this clonotype with many counts. This chain connects TRBV12-3 or TRBV12-4 to TRBJ1-4; TRBD1 is a possible D gene (5 bases). The CDR3 length is 15 residues. The ends were cut back, 3 bases at V and 7 bases at J, with 15 bases in the middle. The CDR3 nucleotides read TGTGCCAGCAGTTTTTCCCCAGGGAACATTGAAAAACTGTTTTTT. Amino acid sequence: CASSFSPGNIEKLFF.

This clonotype was picked up many times. This sequence joins TRBV5-1 and TRBJ2-7, with 12 bases lining up with TRBD1. This CDR3 contains 15 residues. The V gene end was trimmed by 3 bases and the J gene end by 3 bases; junction bases not matched to a gene: 4. Germline V gives CDR1 SGHRS, CDR2 YFSETQ. In nucleotides, the CDR3 is TGCGCCAGCAGCTCAGGGACAGGGGGCTTCTACGAGCAGTACTTC. This sequence encodes CASSSGTGGFYEQYF.

The J gene is TRBJ1-1, the V gene TRBV12-3 or TRBV12-4; 8 bases align to TRBD1. The V and J ends lost 3 bases and 5 bases, in that order; junction bases with no gene match: 5. The CDR3 consists of 14 residues. The CDR3 region has the DNA TGTGCCAGCAGTTTTGCCAGGGGGCAGACTGAAGCTTTCTTT. Residues: CASSFARGQTEAFF.